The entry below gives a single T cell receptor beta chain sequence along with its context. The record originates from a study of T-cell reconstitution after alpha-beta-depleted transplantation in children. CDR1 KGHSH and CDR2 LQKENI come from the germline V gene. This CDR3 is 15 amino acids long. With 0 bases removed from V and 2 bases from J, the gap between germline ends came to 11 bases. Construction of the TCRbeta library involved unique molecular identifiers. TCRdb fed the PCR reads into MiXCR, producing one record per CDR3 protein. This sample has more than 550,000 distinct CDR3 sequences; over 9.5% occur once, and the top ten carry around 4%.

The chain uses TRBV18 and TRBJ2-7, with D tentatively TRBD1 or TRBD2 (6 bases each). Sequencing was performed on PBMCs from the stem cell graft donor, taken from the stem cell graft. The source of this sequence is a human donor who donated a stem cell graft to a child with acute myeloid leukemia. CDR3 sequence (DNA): TGTGCCAGCTCACCACCGAAGGGGGGAACCTACGAGCAGTACTTC. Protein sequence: CASSPPKGGTYEQYF.